One and the same sample provided the 10 T cell receptor beta chains below, sequenced in a study of blood T cell repertoires in COVID-19. Measured with immunoSEQ multiplex PCR; TCRdb has only the in-frame clones, and not every one. In the table there are hundreds of thousands of clones, about 91% of which are singletons. The sequenced material came from peripheral blood. All receptors derive from a woman under 40 with COVID-19, enrolled during active disease.

This clone has a handful of counts. V is TRBV28 and J is TRBJ1-6, with D uncertain. V dropped 5 bases and J dropped 6 bases, with 11 bases sitting between them. Germline V CDR1 and CDR2: MDHEN, SYDVKM. This CDR3 is 14 amino acids long. As DNA, the CDR3 is TGTGCCAGCAGTCCCGGGGTGATTAATTCACCCCTCCACTTT. Translating gives CASSPGVINSPLHF.

The chain links TRBV6-2 or TRBV6-3 to TRBJ1-5; 7 bases are a match to TRBD1. The CDR3 sequence is 17 residues long. V lost 5 bases, J lost 0 bases, and 10 bases stayed unmatched. Germline V gene data show CDR1 as MNHEY and CDR2 as SVGEGT. The CDR3 nucleotides are TGTGCCAGCAGTGTCCGGACAGGTGCGTATAGCAATCAGCCCCAGCATTTT. Translated, it gives CASSVRTGAYSNQPQHF.

J is TRBJ2-7 and V is TRBV7-6; the D gene is possibly TRBD1 (5 bases). CDR3 length: 13 amino acids. Germline CDR1 is SGHVS and CDR2 is FNYEAQ. Trimming stripped 1 base from V and 5 bases from J, with 9 bases between. CDR3 coding DNA: TGTGCCAGCAGCTTAGGCCAGGGCGACGAGCAGTACTTC. It translates to CASSLGQGDEQYF.

The gene calls are TRBV4-1 and TRBJ1-1, with D unresolved. The CDR3 has 13 amino acids. V lost 1 base, J lost 2 bases, and 5 bases lay in between. The germline V gene has CDR1 MGHRA and CDR2 YSYEKL. The CDR3 is CASSQAGNTEAFF. CDR3 in DNA: TGCGCCAGCAGCCAAGCGGGAAACACTGAAGCTTTCTTT.

The DNA of the CDR3 is TGTGCCAGCAGCCGGCCGGGGGGGGGCGTCTACAATGAGCAGTTCTTC. Translation: CASSRPGGGVYNEQFF. This sequence joins TRBV4-2 and TRBJ2-1, with 8 bases lining up with TRBD2. Germline-derived CDR1 and CDR2 are LGHNA and YNFKEQ. The trim removed 4 bases at V and 3 bases at J, leaving 8 bases unmatched. The CDR3 has 16 amino acids.

This sequence joins TRBV5-1 and TRBJ1-4, with a possible D match to TRBD1 (6 bases). The CDR3 has 16 residues. Germline V gene sequence: CDR1 SGHRS, CDR2 YFSETQ. Trimming pared 4 bases from V and 3 bases from J, leaving 16 bases between. In DNA form, the CDR3 reads TGCGCCAGCAGCCCAGTAACAGGGCGGGCTAATGAAAAACTGTTTTTT. As protein: CASSPVTGRANEKLFF.

This chain connects TRBV2 to TRBJ2-5; 8 bases fit TRBD1. The length of the CDR3 is 17 residues. The ends lost 0 bases at V and 5 bases at J; junction bases unmatched: 11. Germline V gene data show CDR1 as SNHLY and CDR2 as FYNNEI. The CDR3 loop reads CASSEAFPTGAGETQYF. The CDR3 region has the DNA TGTGCCAGCAGTGAAGCTTTCCCGACAGGGGCCGGGGAGACCCAGTACTTC.

This clone showed up just a few times. The J gene is TRBJ2-1, the V gene TRBV5-4; the D gene is possibly TRBD2 (5 bases). Per germline, CDR1 SGHNT and CDR2 YYREEE (reference sequence). The V and J ends lost 6 bases and 7 bases respectively, with 11 bases between them. The CDR3 has 12 amino acids. CDR3 nucleotide sequence: TGTGCCAGCACCTTAAGAGGGAATGAGCAGTTCTTC. Encoded protein: CASTLRGNEQFF.

The chain couples TRBV5-1 to TRBJ2-2; possible D gene TRBD2, 6 bases. V lost 0 bases and J lost 3, with 9 bases in between. This CDR3 contains 15 residues. CDR1 is SGHRS, CDR2 YFSETQ, per germline. CDR3 sequence: CASSLGDSYTGELFF. In nucleotides, the CDR3 is TGCGCCAGCAGCTTGGGGGACTCATACACCGGGGAGCTGTTTTTT. The full variable domain, completed using reference TRBV5-1 and TRBJ2-2, is KAGVTQTPRYLIKTRGQQVTLSCSPISGHRSVSWYQQTPGQGLQFLFEYFSETQRNKGNFPGRFSGRQFSNSRSEMNVSTLELGDSALYLCASSLGDSYTGELFFGEGSRLTVL.

The chain carries TRBV2 and TRBJ1-4; D not certain. V was cut by 6 bases and J by 4 bases, with 15 bases left in between. The CDR3 sequence is 15 residues long. Germline values: CDR1 SNHLY, CDR2 FYNNEI. The CDR3 loop reads CASRFGPVNNEKLFF. The DNA of the CDR3 is TGTGCCAGCAGATTTGGCCCAGTCAATAATGAAAAACTGTTTTTT.